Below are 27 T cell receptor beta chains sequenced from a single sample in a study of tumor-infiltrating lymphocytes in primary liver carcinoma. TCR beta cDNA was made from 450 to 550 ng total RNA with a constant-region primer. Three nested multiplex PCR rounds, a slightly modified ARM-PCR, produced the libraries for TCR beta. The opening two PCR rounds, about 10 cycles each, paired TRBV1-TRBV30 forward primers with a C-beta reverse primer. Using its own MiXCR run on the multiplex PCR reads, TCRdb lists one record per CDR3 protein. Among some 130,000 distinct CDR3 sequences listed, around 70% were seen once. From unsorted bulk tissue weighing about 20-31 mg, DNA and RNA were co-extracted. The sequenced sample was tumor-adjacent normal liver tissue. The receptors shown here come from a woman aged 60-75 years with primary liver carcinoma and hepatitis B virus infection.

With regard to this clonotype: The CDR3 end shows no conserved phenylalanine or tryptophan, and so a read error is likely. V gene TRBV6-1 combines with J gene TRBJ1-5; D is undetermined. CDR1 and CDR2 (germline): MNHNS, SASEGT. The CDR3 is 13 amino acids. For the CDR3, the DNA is TGCGCCAGCGCGAAGGTGGAGAATCAGCCCCAGCATTCT. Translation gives CASAKVENQPQHS.

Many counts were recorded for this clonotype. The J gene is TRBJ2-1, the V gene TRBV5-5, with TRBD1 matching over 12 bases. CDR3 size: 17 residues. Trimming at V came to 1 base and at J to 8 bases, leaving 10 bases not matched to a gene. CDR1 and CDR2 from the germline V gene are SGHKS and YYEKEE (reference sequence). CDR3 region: CASSLRGQGAPYDEQFF. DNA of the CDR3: TGTGCCAGCAGCTTGCGGGGACAGGGGGCTCCTTACGATGAGCAGTTCTTC.

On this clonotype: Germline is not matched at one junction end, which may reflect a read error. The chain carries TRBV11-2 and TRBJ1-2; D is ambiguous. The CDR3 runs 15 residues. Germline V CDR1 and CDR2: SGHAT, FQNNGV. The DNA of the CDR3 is TGTGCCAGCAGCTTAGATCGCGTAGACGCCTATGACTACATCTTC. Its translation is CASSLDRVDAYDYIF. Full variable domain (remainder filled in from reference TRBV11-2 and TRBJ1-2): EAGVAQSPRYKIIEKRQSVAFWCNPISGHATLYWYQQILGQGPKLLIQFQNNGVVDDSQLPKDRFSAERLKGVDSTLKIQPAKLEDSAVYLCASSLDRVDAYDYIFGSGTRLTVV.

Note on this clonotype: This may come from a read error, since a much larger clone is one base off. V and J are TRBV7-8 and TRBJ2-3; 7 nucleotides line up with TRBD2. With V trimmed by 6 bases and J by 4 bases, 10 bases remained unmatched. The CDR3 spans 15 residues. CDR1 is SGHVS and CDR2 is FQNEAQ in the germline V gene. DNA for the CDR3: TGTGCCAGCAGTGATAGTCTAGCGGATGCAGATACGCAGTATTTT. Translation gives CASSDSLADADTQYF. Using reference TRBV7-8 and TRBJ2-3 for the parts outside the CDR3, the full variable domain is GAGVSQSPRYKVAKRGQDVALRCDPISGHVSLFWYQQALGQGPEFLTYFQNEAQLDKSGLPSDRFFAERPEGSVSTLKIQRTQQEDSAVYLCASSDSLADADTQYFGPGTRLTVL.

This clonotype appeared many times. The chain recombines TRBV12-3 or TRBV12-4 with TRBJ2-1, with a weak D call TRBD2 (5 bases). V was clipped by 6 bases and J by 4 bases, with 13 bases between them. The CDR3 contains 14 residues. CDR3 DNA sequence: TGTGCCAGCAGCCTGCAAGCGGAATACAATGAGCAGTTCTTC. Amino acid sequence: CASSLQAEYNEQFF.

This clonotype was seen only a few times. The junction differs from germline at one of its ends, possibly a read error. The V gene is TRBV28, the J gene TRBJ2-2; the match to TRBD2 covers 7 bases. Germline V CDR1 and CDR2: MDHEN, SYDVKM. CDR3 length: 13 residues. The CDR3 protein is CASSSGNTGELLF. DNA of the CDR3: TGTGCCAGCAGTAGCGGGAACACCGGGGAGCTGCTTTTT. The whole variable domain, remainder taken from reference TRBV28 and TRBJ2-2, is DVKVTQSSRYLVKRTGEKVFLECVQDMDHENMFWYRQDPGLGLRLIYFSYDVKMKEKGDIPEGYSVSREKKERFSLILESASTNQTSMYLCASSSGNTGELLFGEGSRLTVL.

CDR3 in DNA: TGTGCCAGCAGCTTACAGAGCTCTGGAAACACCATATATTTT. This translates into CASSLQSSGNTIYF. J is TRBJ1-3 and V is TRBV7-6; D not resolved. Trimming left V 2 bases short and J 0 bases short, with 5 bases between. Germline CDR1 reads SGHVS; CDR2 reads FNYEAQ. The CDR3 length is 14 residues. Together with reference TRBV7-6 and TRBJ1-3, the CDR3 gives the full variable domain: GAGVSQSPRYKVTKRGQDVALRCDPISGHVSLYWYRQALGQGPEFLTYFNYEAQQDKSGLPNDRFSAERPEGSISTLTIQRTEQRDSAMYRCASSLQSSGNTIYFGEGSWLTVV.

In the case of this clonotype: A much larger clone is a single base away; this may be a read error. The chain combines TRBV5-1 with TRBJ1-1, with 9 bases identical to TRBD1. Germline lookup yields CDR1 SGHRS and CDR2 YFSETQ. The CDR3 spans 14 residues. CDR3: CASGLTGGRAEAFF. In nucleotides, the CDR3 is TGCGCCAGCGGCTTGACAGGGGGTCGGGCTGAAGCTTTCTTT.

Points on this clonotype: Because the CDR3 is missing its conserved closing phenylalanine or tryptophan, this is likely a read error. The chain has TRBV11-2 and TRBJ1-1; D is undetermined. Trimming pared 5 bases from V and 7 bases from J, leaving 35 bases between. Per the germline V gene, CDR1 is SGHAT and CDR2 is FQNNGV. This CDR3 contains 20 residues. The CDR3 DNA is TGTGCCAGCAGCCCACATCAGCACGGATACCTTCGCTTTTGGAGCTATGAAGCTTTCCTT. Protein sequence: CASSPHQHGYLRFWSYEAFL.

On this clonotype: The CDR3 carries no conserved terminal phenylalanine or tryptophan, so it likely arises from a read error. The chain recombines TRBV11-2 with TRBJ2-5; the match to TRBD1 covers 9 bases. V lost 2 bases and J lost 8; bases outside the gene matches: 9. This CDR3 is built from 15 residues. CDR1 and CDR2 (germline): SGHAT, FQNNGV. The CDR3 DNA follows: TGTGCCAGCAGCTTAAGGACAGGGGAAGGGGATACCCAGTACCTC. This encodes CASSLRTGEGDTQYL.

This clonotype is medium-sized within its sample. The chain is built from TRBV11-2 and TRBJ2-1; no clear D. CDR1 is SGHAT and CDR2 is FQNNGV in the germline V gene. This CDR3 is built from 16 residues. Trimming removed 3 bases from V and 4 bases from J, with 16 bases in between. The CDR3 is CASSFVQRRFYNEQFF. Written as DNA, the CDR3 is TGTGCCAGCAGCTTCGTCCAGCGTAGATTTTACAATGAGCAGTTCTTC.

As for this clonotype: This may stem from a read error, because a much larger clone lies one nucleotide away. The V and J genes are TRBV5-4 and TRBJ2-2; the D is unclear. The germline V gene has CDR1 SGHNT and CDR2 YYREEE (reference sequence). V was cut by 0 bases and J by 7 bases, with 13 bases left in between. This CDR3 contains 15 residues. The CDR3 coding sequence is TGTGCCAGCAGCTTGGGGGCAACCGGCATCGGGGAGCTGTTTTTT. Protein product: CASSLGATGIGELFF.

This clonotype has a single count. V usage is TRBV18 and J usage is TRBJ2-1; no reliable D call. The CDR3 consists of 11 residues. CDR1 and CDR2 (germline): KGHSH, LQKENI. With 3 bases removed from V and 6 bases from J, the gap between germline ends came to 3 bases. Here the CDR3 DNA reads TGTGCCAGCTCACCGGCCAATGAGCAGTTCTTC. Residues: CASSPANEQFF.

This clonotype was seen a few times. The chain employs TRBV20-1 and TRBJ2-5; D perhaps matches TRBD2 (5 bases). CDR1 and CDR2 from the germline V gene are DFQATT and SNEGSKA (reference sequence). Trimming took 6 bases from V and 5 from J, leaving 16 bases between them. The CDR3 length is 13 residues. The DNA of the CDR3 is TGCAGTGCCGCCGTCCTCTCGGGGGAGACCCAGTACTTC. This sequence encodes CSAAVLSGETQYF.

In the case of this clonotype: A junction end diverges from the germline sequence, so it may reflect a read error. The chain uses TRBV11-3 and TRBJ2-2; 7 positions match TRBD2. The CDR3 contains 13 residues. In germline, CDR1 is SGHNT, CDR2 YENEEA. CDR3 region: CATSAGDTRERFF. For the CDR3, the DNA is TGTGCCACCTCGGCGGGAGACACCAGGGAGCGGTTTTTT.

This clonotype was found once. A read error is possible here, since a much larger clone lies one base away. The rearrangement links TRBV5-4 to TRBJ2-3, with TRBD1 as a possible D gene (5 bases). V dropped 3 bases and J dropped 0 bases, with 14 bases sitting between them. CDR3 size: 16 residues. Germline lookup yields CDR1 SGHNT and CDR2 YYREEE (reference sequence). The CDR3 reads CASSSSSRGSTDTQYF. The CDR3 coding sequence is TGTGCCAGCAGCTCGTCGTCAAGGGGAAGCACAGATACGCAGTATTTT.

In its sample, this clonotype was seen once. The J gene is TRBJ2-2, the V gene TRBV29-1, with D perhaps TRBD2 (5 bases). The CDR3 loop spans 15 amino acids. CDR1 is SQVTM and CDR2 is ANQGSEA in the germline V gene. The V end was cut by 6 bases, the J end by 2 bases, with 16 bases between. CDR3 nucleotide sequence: TGCAGCGTAAAGAGATTAGCGACAAACACCGGGGAGCTGTTTTTT. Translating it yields CSVKRLATNTGELFF.

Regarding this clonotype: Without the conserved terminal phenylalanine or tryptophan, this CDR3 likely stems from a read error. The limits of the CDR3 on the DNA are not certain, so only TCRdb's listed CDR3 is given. The CDR3: CTSSKEGTRDTQYL. V gene TRBV21-1 combines with J gene TRBJ2-3. TRBV21-1 constitutes a pseudogene. From its first to its last residue, the CDR3 has 14 amino acids.

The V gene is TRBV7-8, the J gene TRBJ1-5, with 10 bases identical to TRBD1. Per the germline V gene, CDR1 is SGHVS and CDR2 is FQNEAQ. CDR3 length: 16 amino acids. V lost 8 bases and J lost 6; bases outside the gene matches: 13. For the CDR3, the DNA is TGTGCCAGCTACTTCGCCGGGACAGGGGTTAGTCAGCCCCAGCATTTT. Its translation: CASYFAGTGVSQPQHF.

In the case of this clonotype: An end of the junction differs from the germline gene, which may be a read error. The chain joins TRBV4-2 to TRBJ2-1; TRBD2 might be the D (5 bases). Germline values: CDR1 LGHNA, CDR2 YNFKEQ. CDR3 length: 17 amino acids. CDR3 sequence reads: CASNQELVGVAYNDQFF. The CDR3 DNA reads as TGTGCCAGCAACCAAGAACTGGTGGGAGTAGCCTACAATGATCAGTTCTTC.

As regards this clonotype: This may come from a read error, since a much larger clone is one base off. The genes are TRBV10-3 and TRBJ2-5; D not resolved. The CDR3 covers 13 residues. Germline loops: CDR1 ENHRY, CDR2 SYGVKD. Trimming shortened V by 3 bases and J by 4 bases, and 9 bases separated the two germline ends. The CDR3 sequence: CAISEDARETQYF. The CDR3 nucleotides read TGTGCCATCAGTGAAGACGCCAGAGAGACCCAGTACTTC.

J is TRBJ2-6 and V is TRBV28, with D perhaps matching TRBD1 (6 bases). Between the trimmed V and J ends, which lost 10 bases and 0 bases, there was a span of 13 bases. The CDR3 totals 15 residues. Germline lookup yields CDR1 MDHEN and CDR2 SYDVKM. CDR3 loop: CATTTGLSGANVLTF. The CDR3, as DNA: TGTGCCACCACTACAGGGCTCTCTGGGGCCAACGTCCTGACTTTC.

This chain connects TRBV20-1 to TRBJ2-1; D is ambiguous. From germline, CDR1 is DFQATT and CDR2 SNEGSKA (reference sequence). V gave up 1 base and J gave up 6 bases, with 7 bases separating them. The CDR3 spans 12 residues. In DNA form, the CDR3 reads TGCAGTGCTAGAGTGGGCCCCAATGAGCAGTTCTTC. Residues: CSARVGPNEQFF.

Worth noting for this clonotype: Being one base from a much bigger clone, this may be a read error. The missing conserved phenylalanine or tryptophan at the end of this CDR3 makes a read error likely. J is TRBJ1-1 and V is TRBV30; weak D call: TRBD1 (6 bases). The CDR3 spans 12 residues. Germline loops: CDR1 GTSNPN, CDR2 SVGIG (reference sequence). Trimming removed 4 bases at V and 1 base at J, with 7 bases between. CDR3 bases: TGTGCCTGGAAGGGACAGAACACTGAAGCTTTCATT. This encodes CAWKGQNTEAFI.

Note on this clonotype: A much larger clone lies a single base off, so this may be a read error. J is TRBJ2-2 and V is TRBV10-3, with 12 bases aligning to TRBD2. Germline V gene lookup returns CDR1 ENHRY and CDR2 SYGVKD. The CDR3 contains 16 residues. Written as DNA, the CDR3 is TGTGCCATCAATGAGACTAGCGGGAGAGGCACCGGGGAGCTGTTTTTT. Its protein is CAINETSGRGTGELFF.

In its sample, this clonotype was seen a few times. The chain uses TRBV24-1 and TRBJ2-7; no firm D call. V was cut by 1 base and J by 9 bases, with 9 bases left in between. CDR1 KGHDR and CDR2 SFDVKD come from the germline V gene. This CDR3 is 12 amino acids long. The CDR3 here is CATSDFQELQYF. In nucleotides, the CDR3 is TGTGCCACCAGTGATTTTCAGGAGTTGCAGTACTTC.

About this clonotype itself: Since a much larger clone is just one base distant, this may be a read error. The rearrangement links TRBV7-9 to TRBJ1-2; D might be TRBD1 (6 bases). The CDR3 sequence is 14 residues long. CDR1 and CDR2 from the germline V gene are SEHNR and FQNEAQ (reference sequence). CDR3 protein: CANSTSTGGYGYTF. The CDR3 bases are TGTGCCAACAGCACATCGACAGGCGGCTATGGCTACACCTTC.